This T cell receptor beta chain stems from a study of blood T cell repertoires in COVID-19. On the study more broadly: PBMCs, B-cell-depleted T cells, or T cells were the source of the cDNA or gDNA that made up the material.

CDR3 size: 13 residues. Germline-derived CDR1 and CDR2 are MNHEY and SMNVEV (reference sequence). Trimming removed 5 bases at V and 5 bases at J, with 12 bases between. Measured with immunoSEQ multiplex PCR; TCRdb has only the in-frame clones, and not every one. The table has approximately 12,000 clones, 73% seen once; the top ten hold more than 30%. The sequenced material came from peripheral blood. The TCR sequence derives from a human donor in a cohort sampled during active COVID-19. The chain combines TRBV27 with TRBJ2-5, with D tentatively TRBD1 (5 bases). CDR3 DNA sequence: TGTGCCAGCAGTCCGACAGTCCAGGAGACCCAGTACTTC. Translated, it gives CASSPTVQETQYF.